Presented here are 32 T cell receptor beta chains from one specimen sequenced in a study of cytomegalovirus exposure and HLA in healthy donors. PCR amplification relied on 60 Vbeta primers (plus 13 Jbeta primers). Profiling relied on immunoSEQ multiplex PCR, and the TCRdb table lists in-frame clones only, not all of them. Of around 80,000 clones listed, around a tenth were seen once; the top ten hold roughly 22%. Specimen: PBMCs. These receptors originate from a man aged 55 to 70 in good health and CMV-seropositive.

This clone turned up a few times. The chain links TRBV19 to TRBJ1-6, with 7 bases matching TRBD1. The CDR3 loop spans 14 amino acids. The junction had 5 bases not matched to a gene; V was cut back by 7 bases and J by 5 bases. Germline CDR1 LNHDA, CDR2 SQIVND (reference sequence). DNA for the CDR3: TGTGCCAGTACCCGGACAGGCGATAATTCACCCCTCCACTTT. Translating gives CASTRTGDNSPLHF.

The J gene is TRBJ2-5, the V gene TRBV7-6, with 8 bases aligning to TRBD2. Trimming took 3 bases from V and 5 from J; bases not matched to a gene: 5. The germline V gene has CDR1 SGHVS and CDR2 FNYEAQ. The length of the CDR3 is 14 residues. The CDR3 loop reads CASSFQAGAETQYF. The CDR3 DNA reads as TGTGCCAGCAGCTTTCAAGCGGGGGCGGAGACCCAGTACTTC.

There are a few counts of this clone. The chain joins TRBV2 to TRBJ2-5; TRBD2 matches at 7 bases. V shed 1 base and J 4 bases; nucleotides not matched to a gene: 3. CDR3 length: 14 amino acids. Looked up from germline, CDR1 is SNHLY and CDR2 is FYNNEI. CDR3 bases: TGTGCCAGCAGTGAAGGGGGGAGGGGAGAGACCCAGTACTTC. Amino acid sequence: CASSEGGRGETQYF.

CDR3 in amino acids: CASRGFGGRNEQYV. The CDR3 DNA is TGTGCCAGCAGGGGCTTCGGGGGGCGAAACGAGCAGTACGTC. V is TRBV6-5 and J is TRBJ2-7; perhaps TRBD2 as D (7 bases). The CDR3 runs 14 residues. The germline CDR1 and CDR2 sequences are MNHEY and SVGAGI. V was cut by 6 bases and J by 5 bases, with 17 bases left in between.

The chain recombines TRBV6-1 with TRBJ1-2; 9 nucleotides line up with TRBD1. Germline V CDR1 and CDR2: MNHNS, SASEGT. V shed 10 bases and J 7 bases; nucleotides not matched to a gene: 10. The CDR3 is 13 residues long. CDR3 in amino acids: CAIHRDRDVGYTF. The CDR3 bases are TGTGCCATACACCGGGACAGGGATGTTGGCTACACCTTC.

CDR3 DNA sequence: TGTGCCAGTAGTACCGCTAGCGACTACAATGAGCAGTTCTTC. The encoded protein is CASSTASDYNEQFF. The chain employs TRBV19 and TRBJ2-1; possibly TRBD2 for D (6 bases). V lost 4 bases and J lost 3, with 10 bases in between. CDR1 and CDR2 from the germline V gene are LNHDA and SQIVND (reference sequence). This CDR3 is built from 14 residues. The full variable domain, rest sourced from reference TRBV19 and TRBJ2-1, is DGGITQSPKYLFRKEGQNVTLSCEQNLNHDAMYWYRQDPGQGLRLIYYSQIVNDFQKGDIAEGYSVSREKKESFPLTVTSAQKNPTAFYLCASSTASDYNEQFFGPGTRLTVL.

This chain connects TRBV11-1 to TRBJ2-3; D possibly corresponds to TRBD2 (5 bases). Between the trimmed V and J ends, which lost 1 base and 0 bases, there was a span of 8 bases. Germline V gives CDR1 SGHAT, CDR2 FQDESV (reference sequence). The CDR3 has 15 amino acids. The CDR3 here is CASSLVGGSTDTQYF. Written as DNA, the CDR3 is TGTGCCAGCAGCTTAGTTGGCGGGAGCACAGATACGCAGTATTTT.

This clone came up a few times. This sequence joins TRBV2 and TRBJ2-5; tentative D call: TRBD2 (6 bases). Germline V gene lookup returns CDR1 SNHLY and CDR2 FYNNEI. Deletions cut 11 bases from V and 2 bases from J, with 15 bases between. This CDR3 is built from 13 residues. For the CDR3, the DNA is TGTGCCGGGATTCCGGGACTTCAAGAGACCCAGTACTTC. Amino acid sequence: CAGIPGLQETQYF.

The CDR3 DNA follows: TGTGCCATCAGTGACGACAGGGGAAATTCACCCCTCCACTTT. Encoded protein: CAISDDRGNSPLHF. This chain uses TRBV10-3 with TRBJ1-6, with TRBD1 matching over 8 bases. CDR1 is ENHRY and CDR2 is SYGVKD in the germline V gene. The CDR3 consists of 14 residues. The trim removed 3 bases at V and 7 bases at J, leaving 2 bases unmatched.

V and J are TRBV5-1 and TRBJ1-4; 9 positions match TRBD1. The germline V gene encodes CDR1 SGHRS and CDR2 YFSETQ. The CDR3 spans 14 residues. V lost 2 bases and J lost 8; bases outside the gene matches: 4. CDR3 DNA: TGCGCCAGCAGCTTACAGGGGGCTGACGAAAAACTGTTTTTT. As protein: CASSLQGADEKLFF.

This clone showed up just a few times. The chain combines TRBV4-1 with TRBJ1-2, with 10 bases matching TRBD1. Trimming cost V 3 bases and J 3 bases; bases outside gene matches: 7. The CDR3 is 16 amino acids. CDR1 and CDR2 (germline): MGHRA, YSYEKL. Here the CDR3 DNA reads TGCGCCAGCAGCCAGGCGGACAGGGGGTTGGACTATGGCTACACCTTC. Amino acid sequence: CASSQADRGLDYGYTF.

This clone has a handful of counts. V usage is TRBV30 and J usage is TRBJ2-7; a possible D gene is TRBD2 (6 bases). V shed 0 bases and J shed 3 bases, with 12 bases lying between them. CDR3 size: 14 residues. Germline CDR1 GTSNPN, CDR2 SVGIG (reference sequence). CDR3 bases: TGTGCCTGGAGTGTACAGCGGGTAGTCTACGAGCAGTACTTC. Residues: CAWSVQRVVYEQYF. Combining the CDR3 with reference TRBV30 and TRBJ2-7 gives the whole variable domain SQTIHQWPATLVQPVGSPLSLECTVEGTSNPNLYWYRQAAGRGLQLLFYSVGIGQISSEVPQNLSASRPQDRQFILSSKKLLLSDSGFYLCAWSVQRVVYEQYFGPGTRLTVT.

The genes are TRBV7-2 and TRBJ1-1, with D perhaps TRBD1 (5 bases). This CDR3 comprises 16 residues. Germline V lookup: CDR1 SGHTA, CDR2 FQGNSA. Trimming stripped 5 bases from V and 0 bases from J, with 16 bases between. Written as DNA, the CDR3 is TGTGCCAGCAGCGGTGGGGGAGCGGGATTGAACACTGAAGCTTTCTTT. Translating it yields CASSGGGAGLNTEAFF.

This clone was counted many times. The rearrangement uses TRBV6-1 and TRBJ2-7, with 8 positions matching TRBD1. The ends lost 1 base at V and 1 base at J; junction bases unmatched: 3. Per the germline V gene, CDR1 is MNHNS and CDR2 is SASEGT. The CDR3 has 15 residues. The CDR3 reads CASSEGRDRSYEQYV. In DNA, the CDR3 is TGTGCCAGCAGTGAAGGGCGGGACAGGTCCTACGAGCAGTACGTC.

The V call is TRBV30, the J call TRBJ2-7; the match to TRBD1 covers 8 bases. Per germline, CDR1 GTSNPN and CDR2 SVGIG (reference sequence). CDR3 length: 15 residues. The V segment lost 3 bases and the J segment 4 bases; nucleotides outside the gene matches: 11. The CDR3 DNA reads as TGTGCCTGGAGCGAAATGGGACAGGTGGATTACGAGCAGTACTTC. Translated: CAWSEMGQVDYEQYF.

The chain has TRBV5-8 and TRBJ1-2; 8 bases fit TRBD1. From germline, CDR1 is SGHTS and CDR2 YDEGEE. This CDR3 is 15 amino acids long. After removal of 4 bases from V and 7 bases from J, the junction contained 12 bases not matched to a gene. The CDR3 loop is CASSLQDRERGGYTF. CDR3 in DNA: TGTGCCAGCAGCCTACAGGACAGGGAAAGGGGTGGCTACACCTTC.

The chain uses TRBV7-2 and TRBJ2-5; D is unresolved. CDR3 length: 14 residues. The germline V gene has CDR1 SGHTA and CDR2 FQGNSA. V gave up 5 bases and J gave up 0 bases, with 10 bases separating them. The CDR3 reads CASSIELYQETQYF. The CDR3 coding sequence is TGTGCCAGCAGCATAGAACTGTACCAAGAGACCCAGTACTTC.

This clone was seen only a few times. V and J are TRBV7-9 and TRBJ2-3, with 7 bases identical to TRBD1. There are 13 residues in the CDR3. The V gene's germline CDR1 is SEHNR and CDR2 FQNEAQ (reference sequence). V dropped 9 bases and J dropped 2; count of bases not matched to a gene: 5. In DNA form, the CDR3 reads TGTGCCAGTACAGGGGCGAACACAGATACGCAGTATTTT. Protein product: CASTGANTDTQYF.

This clone appeared a few times. The V gene is TRBV6-5, the J gene TRBJ1-2; 8 positions match TRBD1. The CDR3 is 14 amino acids. The J segment lost 8 bases and the V segment lost 2 bases, leaving 7 bases of the junction unmatched. Germline CDR1 MNHEY, CDR2 SVGAGI. CDR3 loop: CASSYLSGGDGYTF. The DNA of the CDR3 is TGTGCCAGCAGTTACCTTTCAGGGGGCGACGGCTACACCTTC.

This clone appeared a few times. V and J are TRBV2 and TRBJ1-4; possible D gene TRBD1, 6 bases. There are 16 residues in the CDR3. CDR1 and CDR2 (germline): SNHLY, FYNNEI. V lost 6 bases and J lost 0, with 14 bases in between. Here the CDR3 DNA reads TGTGCCAGCAGCATATCGGGGACAACAACTAATGAAAAACTGTTTTTT. Protein: CASSISGTTTNEKLFF.

This clone was seen only a few times. This chain links TRBV6-6 with TRBJ2-3; 7 positions match TRBD2. Germline-derived CDR1 and CDR2 are MNHNY and SVGAGI (reference sequence). V dropped 6 bases and J dropped 0; count of bases not matched to a gene: 6. The CDR3 extends over 15 amino acids. CDR3 in DNA: TGTGCCAGCAGCGGACTAGTATCTAGCACAGATACGCAGTATTTT. This gives the protein CASSGLVSSTDTQYF.

There are a few counts of this clone. The chain has TRBV10-1 and TRBJ1-1; unclear D gene. Trimming removed 4 bases from V and 11 bases from J, with 5 bases in between. The V gene's germline CDR1 is WNHNN and CDR2 SYGVQD (reference sequence). The CDR3 has 9 amino acids. CDR3 sequence reads: CASSVQAFF. The CDR3 region has the DNA TGCGCCAGCAGTGTTCAGGCTTTCTTT.

The V and J genes are TRBV28 and TRBJ2-1, with 7 bases matching TRBD2. Trimming at V came to 7 bases and at J to 0 bases, leaving 3 bases not matched to a gene. CDR1 and CDR2 from the germline V gene are MDHEN and SYDVKM. The CDR3 length is 14 residues. In nucleotides, the CDR3 is TGTGCCAGCACTACTAGCGACTCCTACAATGAGCAGTTCTTC. Its translation: CASTTSDSYNEQFF.

The chain has TRBV19 and TRBJ1-5; D is undetermined. The length of the CDR3 is 14 residues. V shed 3 bases and J shed 3 bases, with 9 bases lying between them. Germline CDR1 is LNHDA and CDR2 is SQIVND (reference sequence). The CDR3 region is CASSMVPHNQPQHF. The DNA of the CDR3 is TGTGCCAGTAGTATGGTCCCACACAATCAGCCCCAGCATTTT.

Note on this clone: Since no conserved phenylalanine or tryptophan closes the CDR3, a read error is the likely cause. No DNA is shown, since the ends of the CDR3 on it are uncertain; the CDR3 is the one TCRdb lists. This sequence joins TRBV2 and TRBJ2-7; the table's D gene call, TRBD1, was not cross checked with the DNA. From germline, CDR1 is SNHLY and CDR2 FYNNEI. Inclusive of both ends, the CDR3 amounts to 17 amino acids. This CDR3 reads CASSEFSTPGTDYEKYL.

The CDR3 spells CASSLGLDGNTGELFF. In nucleotides, the CDR3 is TGTGCCAGCAGCCTGGGGCTAGATGGGAACACCGGGGAGCTGTTTTTT. This sequence joins TRBV28 and TRBJ2-2, with D possibly TRBD1 on 5 matching bases. CDR3 length: 16 amino acids. V was pared by 6 bases and J by 1 base, with 15 bases between. The germline CDR1 and CDR2 sequences are MDHEN and SYDVKM.

The chain carries TRBV6-6 and TRBJ2-4, with D unclear. Germline CDR1 is MNHNY and CDR2 is SVGAGI (reference sequence). V was shortened by 4 bases and J by 0 bases, with 13 bases between the two germline ends. The CDR3 is 16 residues long. CDR3 coding DNA: TGTGCCAGCAGTTCCCAAGGAGCTCTAGCCAAAAACATTCAGTACTTC. Translated: CASSSQGALAKNIQYF.

The chain recombines TRBV30 with TRBJ2-1; the D gene is possibly TRBD2 (6 bases). From germline, CDR1 is GTSNPN and CDR2 SVGIG (reference sequence). This CDR3 contains 14 residues. Trimming left V 4 bases short and J 3 bases short, with 13 bases between. The chain's CDR3 is CAWTTMGGYNEQFF. CDR3 sequence (DNA): TGTGCCTGGACCACGATGGGGGGCTACAATGAGCAGTTCTTC.

The chain employs TRBV5-1 and TRBJ2-7, with TRBD1 matching over 10 bases. CDR1 SGHRS and CDR2 YFSETQ come from the germline V gene. The CDR3 consists of 14 residues. V shed 0 bases and J 5 bases; nucleotides not matched to a gene: 2. DNA of the CDR3: TGCGCCAGCAGCTTGGGACAGGGGGCGAACGAGCAGTACTTC. Its translation is CASSLGQGANEQYF.

The chain recombines TRBV11-3 with TRBJ2-5; 12 nucleotides agree with TRBD1. This CDR3 has 14 residues. Germline CDR1 reads SGHNT; CDR2 reads YENEEA. After removal of 5 bases from V and 10 bases from J, the junction contained 8 bases not matched to a gene. CDR3 protein: CASSAGTGGRIQYF. CDR3 DNA sequence: TGTGCCAGCAGCGCCGGGACAGGGGGCAGGATCCAGTACTTC.

The chain recombines TRBV10-3 with TRBJ1-5; 7 bases align to TRBD1. This CDR3 has 16 residues. Trimming took 4 bases from V and 0 from J; bases not matched to a gene: 6. Germline lookup yields CDR1 ENHRY and CDR2 SYGVKD. The CDR3 spells CAISVGDSYSNQPQHF. The CDR3 nucleotides read TGTGCCATCAGTGTGGGGGACAGTTATAGCAATCAGCCCCAGCATTTT.

This clone was counted a few times. Other nucleotide sequences in the sample specify the same CDR3. This chain connects TRBV30 to TRBJ1-5; a weak D match, TRBD1 (5 bases). Germline V gene data show CDR1 as GTSNPN and CDR2 as SVGIG (reference sequence). V lost 4 bases, J lost 9 bases, and 13 bases lay in between. CDR3 length equals 12 residues. The CDR3 DNA follows: TGTGCCTGGACTTTAGGGGAAGGGCCCCAGCATTTT. This gives the protein CAWTLGEGPQHF.